Presented here are 5 T cell receptor beta chains from one specimen sequenced in a study of identical twins. TCRdb ran MiXCR on the 5' RACE reads and lists one entry per CDR3 protein. The repertoire consists of 650,000 to 750,000 distinct CDR3 sequences, with 20% to 25% occurring once and the leading ten covering roughly 4%. In addition, the sample was reused for a study of T cells expressing NK-cell markers.

Sequences were obtained from PBMCs. The receptor set was obtained from a woman aged 18-30 years in good health.

The chain has TRBV27 and TRBJ2-1; 7 bases are shared with TRBD1. V dropped 6 bases and J dropped 4; count of bases not matched to a gene: 6. Germline V gene sequence: CDR1 MNHEY, CDR2 SMNVEV (reference sequence). The CDR3 covers 14 residues. For the CDR3, the DNA is TGTGCCAGCAGCCTAGGGGGACAGTACAATGAGCAGTTCTTC. It codes for CASSLGGQYNEQFF.

This clonotype was seen more than once but under ten times. This chain uses TRBV15 with TRBJ1-2; D gene uncertain. Looked up from germline, CDR1 is LNHNV and CDR2 is YYDKDF (reference sequence). The germline V and J ends were trimmed by 3 bases and 0 bases, with 8 bases remaining between them. The CDR3 runs to 14 residues. In DNA form, the CDR3 reads TGTGCCACCAGCAGGCCGGAGTCTAACTATGGCTACACCTTC. This encodes CATSRPESNYGYTF.

This clonotype was seen a few times. The chain has TRBV12-3 or TRBV12-4 and TRBJ2-7; 7 nucleotides agree with TRBD2. The CDR3 totals 14 residues. The V and J ends lost 2 bases and 4 bases, in that order; junction bases with no gene match: 5. In DNA form, the CDR3 reads TGTGCCAGCAGTTTAAGCGGGAATGTTTACGAGCAGTACTTC. This encodes CASSLSGNVYEQYF.

This clonotype turned up a few times. The chain employs TRBV9 and TRBJ2-6, with 7 bases identical to TRBD1. V was clipped by 3 bases and J by 2 bases; unmatched bases: 11. The germline V gene has CDR1 SGDLS and CDR2 YYNGEE. CDR3 length equals 18 residues. DNA of the CDR3: TGTGCCAGCAGCGGACTGGACAGGATAGACCCTGGGGCCAACGTCCTGACTTTC. Translation: CASSGLDRIDPGANVLTF.

In its sample, this clonotype was seen a few times. V gene TRBV6-5 combines with J gene TRBJ1-5; D unclear. This CDR3 contains 16 residues. Germline V gene data show CDR1 as MNHEY and CDR2 as SVGAGI. Trimming took off 0 bases at V and 0 bases at J, with 9 bases between the two ends. CDR3 sequence (DNA): TGTGCCAGCAGTTACTCAGGCAGTTATAGCAATCAGCCCCAGCATTTT. It codes for CASSYSGSYSNQPQHF.